What follows are 2 T cell receptor beta chains derived from one specimen sequenced in a study of spatial heterogeneity in lung cancer. Time point reported: sample taken at primary tumor resection. Unsorted tumor, nontumor lung tissue or cryopreserved PBMC supplied the whole RNA. TCRdb re-analysed the 5' RACE reads in MiXCR, keeping a single row per CDR3 protein. In the table there are 6,000 to 7,500 distinct CDR3 sequences, under 9% of which are singletons. The sample was PBMCs, taken at surgery. The receptors derive from a male donor with early-stage non-small cell lung cancer.

This clonotype was seen ten or more times. This beta chain is an unintended read in a library built for alpha chains; its size means little. The chain recombines TRBV28 with TRBJ2-1; 11 bases agree with TRBD1. This CDR3 contains 18 residues. With 5 bases clipped from V and 3 bases from J, the junction kept 12 bases outside the gene matches. Per germline, CDR1 MDHEN and CDR2 SYDVKM. In DNA, the CDR3 is TGTGCCAGCAGTCCATGGGGGACCGGGACAGGGGGCTACAATGAGCAGTTCTTC. It yields the protein CASSPWGTGTGGYNEQFF.

The sample holds many counts of this clonotype. The library was built for alpha chains, so this beta chain is an off-target read and its size means little. The chain couples TRBV7-9 to TRBJ1-4; no definite D call. Looked up from germline, CDR1 is SEHNR and CDR2 is FQNEAQ (reference sequence). There are 15 residues in the CDR3. Trimming removed 5 bases at V and 0 bases at J, with 10 bases between. The CDR3 DNA reads as TGTGCCAGCAGCCCCTCCGGGGCAACTAATGAAAAACTGTTTTTT. Encoded protein: CASSPSGATNEKLFF.